This T cell receptor beta chain comes out of a study of T-cell memory formation after mild COVID-19. Study-level information: TCR clusters were mostly donor specific.

Points from the study as a whole: Whether day 37 second-wave clones are SARS-CoV-2-specific was not confirmed. Memory from before infection featured some responding clones, which suggests cross-reactive memory joined. Clones contracting over day 15 to 85 were CD4/CD8 balanced, with later expanders leaning CD4+.

On this clonotype: Its antigen remains unidentified.

TCRdb itself ran the 5' RACE reads through MiXCR, one entry per CDR3 protein. This sample has 100,000 or so distinct CDR3 sequences, with 11% found just once. Per the germline V gene, CDR1 is SGHRS and CDR2 is YFSETQ. This CDR3 comprises 16 residues. V lost 5 bases, J lost 8 bases, and 22 bases lay in between. The chain has TRBV5-1 and TRBJ1-4; D call uncertain. The specimen was PBMCs or a T cell subset sorted from them (not recorded which). The sequence derives from a man aged 18 to 29 who had mild COVID-19 (a few samples of this study predate the infection). Cell type and time point are not known. The DNA of the CDR3 is TGCGCCAGCAGGGAAAGGAGTTGGCTGGTAGGAGAAAAACTGTTTTTT. This translates into CASRERSWLVGEKLFF.